These 9 T cell receptor beta chains were sequenced from one sample in a study of post-analysis software for immune sequencing data. Unique molecular identifiers were present in the TCR beta cDNA libraries. Each CDR3 protein is one row after TCRdb ran MiXCR on the PCR reads. The table shows about 400,000 distinct CDR3 sequences, with roughly 30% occurring only once. Study-wide results and limits: TRBV segments more frequent in patients than in controls numbered a few and included TRBV5-6, TRBV5-1 and TRBV20-1.

These receptors lack a known antigen. The sequencing sample was made of blood. All receptors come from a girl between 10 and 17 years old with multiple sclerosis.

Notes on this clonotype: A read error may produce the germline difference seen at one junction end. The chain joins TRBV7-2 to TRBJ1-1; the D gene is possibly TRBD1 (5 bases). Germline loops: CDR1 SGHTA, CDR2 FQGNSA. This CDR3 has 12 residues. In DNA, the CDR3 is TGTGCCAGCAGCCTAGCGGGGGTTGAAGCTTTCTTT. Amino acid sequence: CASSLAGVEAFF.

This clonotype appeared a few times. The chain has TRBV4-1 and TRBJ2-3; D tentatively reads TRBD1 or TRBD2 (5 bases each). The CDR3 spans 14 residues. The V end lost 2 bases, the J end lost 2 bases, and 8 bases lay between the germline ends. The germline gives CDR1 MGHRA, CDR2 YSYEKL. In DNA form, the CDR3 reads TGCGCCAGCAGCCAAAAGGGGACCACAGATACGCAGTATTTT. It codes for CASSQKGTTDTQYF.

The chain couples TRBV3-1 to TRBJ1-2, with D perhaps matching TRBD1 (5 bases). The germline V and J ends were trimmed by 0 bases and 5 bases, with 13 bases remaining between them. The CDR3 consists of 15 residues. Germline loops: CDR1 LGHDT, CDR2 YNNKEL (reference sequence). The CDR3 reads CASSQDYRGEYGYTF. CDR3 DNA sequence: TGTGCCAGCAGCCAAGATTACCGGGGCGAGTATGGCTACACCTTC.

This sequence joins TRBV5-6 and TRBJ2-1, with 8 positions matching TRBD2. The V gene end was trimmed by 1 base and the J gene end by 5 bases; junction bases not matched to a gene: 8. Germline CDR1 and CDR2: SGHDT and YYEEEE. The CDR3 has 16 residues. CDR3 bases: TGTGCCAGCAGCTTGATCGCGGGGGGCCTAAACAATGAGCAGTTCTTC. This sequence encodes CASSLIAGGLNNEQFF. Drawing the rest from reference TRBV5-6 and TRBJ2-1, the complete variable domain is DAGVTQSPTHLIKTRGQQVTLRCSPKSGHDTVSWYQQALGQGPQFIFQYYEEEERQRGNFPDRFSGHQFPNYSSELNVNALLLGDSALYLCASSLIAGGLNNEQFFGPGTRLTVL.

This clonotype has more than one count but fewer than ten. The chain links TRBV12-3 or TRBV12-4 to TRBJ1-4; D gene unclear. The CDR3 consists of 14 residues. V lost 6 bases, J lost 0 bases, and 8 bases lay in between. CDR3 bases: TGTGCCAGCAGCATGCTCTCAACTAATGAAAAACTGTTTTTT. Translation: CASSMLSTNEKLFF.

The CDR3 loop is CASSPRRGQGALDTQYF. CDR3 nucleotide sequence: TGTGCCAGCAGTCCCCGTAGGGGACAGGGGGCATTAGATACGCAGTATTTT. The chain joins TRBV12-3 or TRBV12-4 to TRBJ2-3; TRBD1 matches at 12 bases. The CDR3 loop spans 17 amino acids. V lost 5 bases to trimming and J lost 5 bases; unmatched junction nucleotides: 11.

This clonotype turned up a few times. This chain joins TRBV5-1 and TRBJ2-3; 11 bases are shared with TRBD2. Germline V CDR1 and CDR2: SGHRS, YFSETQ. V was pared by 4 bases and J by 6 bases, with 10 bases of the junction left unmatched. This CDR3 region has 16 residues. The CDR3 nucleotides read TGCGCCAGCAGCAAGATAGCGGGGGGGCCACGGGATACGCAGTATTTT. Translation: CASSKIAGGPRDTQYF.

This clonotype appeared many times. The chain carries TRBV12-3 or TRBV12-4 and TRBJ1-2; the D is unclear. The CDR3 contains 13 residues. V was shortened by 1 base and J by 0 bases, with 3 bases between the two germline ends. CDR3 residues: CASSLGANYGYTF. In nucleotides, the CDR3 is TGTGCCAGCAGTTTAGGAGCTAACTATGGCTACACCTTC.

V gene TRBV6-2 or TRBV6-3 combines with J gene TRBJ1-5; TRBD1 matches 7 bases. V lost 7 bases and J lost 1; bases outside the gene matches: 10. The CDR3 loop spans 16 amino acids. Germline V lookup: CDR1 MNHEY, CDR2 SVGEGT. CDR3 sequence (DNA): TGTGCCAGCACCCAGCGTACGGGACAGAGCAATCAGCCCCAGCATTTT. This codes for CASTQRTGQSNQPQHF.